This T cell receptor beta chain was retrieved from a study of Ad26.COV2.S vaccination and SARS-CoV-2 variants. General observations from the study: Analytic work on TCR breadth and depth might have understated the full extent of total T cell responses. The placebo group had lower spike-specific TCR breadth than the vaccine recipients did. Non-spike TCR breadth did not differ much between vaccine and placebo recipients.

With respect to this clone: The antigen is unknown.

Regarding treatment: around 19 received Ad26.COV2.S at low or high dose, single or two shots; roughly five received placebo; per-sample allocation not given. Collection of samples fell on day 63 after the first vaccine or placebo injection. Based in Boston, the donor was an adult of 18-55 years. TCRdb keeps only in-frame clones here, not all; method: immunoSEQ multiplex PCR. The table lists approximately 400,000 clones, around 83% of them singletons, with 3.3% in the top ten. The sample in question was peripheral blood, obtained in a trial of Ad26.COV2.S vaccine versus placebo. The TCR originated in a person aged 18-65 years who received the Ad26.COV2.S COVID-19 vaccine or a placebo.

CDR3 loop: CASSLDTSTDTQYF. CDR3 nucleotides: TGTGCCAGCAGCTTAGACACCTCCACAGATACGCAGTATTTT. This chain joins TRBV11-3 and TRBJ2-3; D unresolved. Per the germline V gene, CDR1 is SGHNT and CDR2 is YENEEA. Trimming removed 0 bases from V and 2 bases from J, with 6 bases in between. The CDR3 sequence is 14 residues long. The entire variable domain, with the rest obtained from reference TRBV11-3 and TRBJ2-3, is as follows: EAGVVQSPRYKIIEKKQPVAFWCNPISGHNTLYWYLQNLGQGPELLIRYENEEAVDDSQLPKDRFSAERLKGVDSTLKIQPAELGDSAVYLCASSLDTSTDTQYFGPGTRLTVL.